This T cell receptor beta chain comes out of a study of esophageal squamous cell carcinoma under preoperative chemotherapy. Study-level points and caveats: Post-treatment tumor-infiltrating lymphocytes appeared partly derived from peripheral T cells migrating into the tumor. Abundant clones tended to shrink rather than expand after paclitaxel-nedaplatin.

MiXCR was run by TCRdb on the PCR reads, yielding one entry per CDR3 protein. The sample shows 30,000 or so distinct CDR3 sequences, approximately 51% of them seen only once. As to this clonotype: The antigen remains undetermined.

J gave up 1 base and V 4 bases, and 7 bases lay outside the gene matches. This CDR3 has 15 residues. CDR1 is SGHRS, CDR2 YFSETQ, per germline. Time point here: after preoperative PTX-NDP chemotherapy. The sample was taken from a patient given preoperative chemotherapy. This TCR was sampled from a human donor with esophageal squamous cell carcinoma. The donor label of this sample is uncertain. The genes are TRBV5-1 and TRBJ1-1; 7 bases align to TRBD1. The CDR3 is CASSPRDSPNTEAFF. The CDR3 bases are TGCGCCAGCAGCCCCCGGGACAGCCCGAACACTGAAGCTTTCTTT.